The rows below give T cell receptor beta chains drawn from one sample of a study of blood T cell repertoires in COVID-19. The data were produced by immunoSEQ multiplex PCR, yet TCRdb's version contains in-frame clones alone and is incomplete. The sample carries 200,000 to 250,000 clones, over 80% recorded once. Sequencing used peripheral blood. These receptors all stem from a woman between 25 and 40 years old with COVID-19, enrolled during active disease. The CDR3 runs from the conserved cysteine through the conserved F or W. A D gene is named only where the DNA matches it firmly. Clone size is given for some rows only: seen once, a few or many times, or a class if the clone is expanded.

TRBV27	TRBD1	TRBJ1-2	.	CASSLATGSSIYGYTF	TGTGCCAGCAGTTTAGCGACAGGGAGTAGTATCTATGGCTACACCTTC
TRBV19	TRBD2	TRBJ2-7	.	CASRGYHHRTSGELTIPYEQYF	TGTGCCAGTAGAGGATACCACCACCGGACTAGCGGTGAACTCACTATTCCCTACGAGCAGTACTTC
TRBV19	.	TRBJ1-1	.	CASAYRGKTTEAFF	TGTGCCAGCGCTTATAGGGGGAAGACCACTGAAGCTTTCTTT
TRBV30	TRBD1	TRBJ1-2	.	CAWSPGGQGTPNYGYTF	TGTGCCTGGAGTCCAGGCGGACAGGGGACCCCTAACTATGGCTACACCTTC
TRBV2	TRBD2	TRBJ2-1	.	CASSDGPSGGKNEQFF	TGTGCCAGCAGTGATGGTCCTAGCGGGGGCAAAAATGAGCAGTTCTTC
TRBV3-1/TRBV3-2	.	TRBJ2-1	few	CASSDAGLRIGNNEQFF	TGTGCCAGCAGCGATGCGGGGCTGCGTATAGGTAACAATGAGCAGTTCTTC
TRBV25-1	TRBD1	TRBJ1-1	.	CASSTQGATEAFF	TGTGCCAGCAGTACTCAGGGGGCCACTGAAGCTTTCTTT
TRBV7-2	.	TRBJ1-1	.	CASSLGPGGMNTEAFF	TGTGCCAGCAGCTTAGGACCGGGAGGCATGAACACTGAAGCTTTCTTT
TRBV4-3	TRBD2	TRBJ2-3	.	CASSQDAASGGSSTDTQYF	TGCGCCAGCAGCCAAGATGCCGCTAGCGGGGGTTCTAGCACAGATACGCAGTATTTT
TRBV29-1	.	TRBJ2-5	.	CSVGPLVETQYF	TGCAGCGTTGGTCCTCTCGTGGAGACCCAGTACTTC
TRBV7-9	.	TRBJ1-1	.	CASSPSSANTEAFF	TGTGCCAGCAGCCCCTCGAGTGCTAACACTGAAGCTTTCTTT
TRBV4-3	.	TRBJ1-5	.	CASSPGQFNQPQHF	TGCGCCAGCAGCCCAGGACAGTTCAATCAGCCCCAGCATTTT
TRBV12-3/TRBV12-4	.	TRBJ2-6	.	CASSLRGANVLTF	TGTGCCAGCAGTTTGAGAGGGGCCAACGTCCTGACTTTC
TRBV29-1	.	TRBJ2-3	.	CSVREAGTSTDTQYF	TGCAGCGTAAGAGAGGCGGGAACTAGCACAGATACGCAGTATTTT
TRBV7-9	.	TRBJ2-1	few	CASSLANLPGDNEQFF	TGTGCCAGCAGCTTAGCGAACCTCCCAGGGGACAATGAGCAGTTCTTC
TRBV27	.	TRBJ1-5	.	CASSLFSGANQPQHF	TGTGCCAGCAGTTTGTTTTCAGGGGCCAATCAGCCCCAGCATTTT
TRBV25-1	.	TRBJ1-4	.	CASSERQITNEKLFF	TGTGCCAGCAGTGAAAGACAGATAACTAATGAAAAACTGTTTTTT
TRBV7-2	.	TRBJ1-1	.	CASSLGSFGAEAFF	TGTGCCAGCAGCTTAGGGTCCTTCGGGGCTGAAGCTTTCTTT
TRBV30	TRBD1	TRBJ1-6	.	CAWSVQGMGNSPLHF	TGTGCCTGGAGTGTACAGGGGATGGGTAATTCACCCCTCCACTTT
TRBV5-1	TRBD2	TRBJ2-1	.	CASSLGGTSMHEQFF	TGCGCCAGCAGCTTGGGAGGGACTAGCATGCATGAGCAGTTCTTC
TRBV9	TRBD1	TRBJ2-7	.	CASSVRQGAPRDEQYF	TGTGCCAGCAGCGTAAGACAGGGGGCGCCCCGGGACGAGCAGTACTTC
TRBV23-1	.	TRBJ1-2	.	CASSHHSTGKMNGYTF	TGCGCCAGCAGTCACCACTCCACAGGGAAGATGAATGGCTACACCTTC
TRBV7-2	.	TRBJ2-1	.	CASSMGSNSYNEQFF	TGTGCCAGCAGCATGGGGAGCAACTCCTACAATGAGCAGTTCTTC
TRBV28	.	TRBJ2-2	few	CASSLTRNYAGELFF	TGTGCCAGCAGTCTCACTAGAAACTACGCCGGGGAGCTGTTTTTT
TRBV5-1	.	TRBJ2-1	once	CASSIQGSLTYEQFF	TGCGCCAGCAGTATACAGGGATCTTTGACGTATGAGCAGTTCTTC
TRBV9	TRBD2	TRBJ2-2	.	CASSRTSGNTGELFF	TGTGCCAGCAGCCGGACTAGCGGGAACACCGGGGAGCTGTTTTTT
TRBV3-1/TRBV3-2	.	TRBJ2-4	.	CASSQDPAGAKNIQYF	TGTGCCAGCAGCCAAGATCCCGCCGGGGCCAAAAACATTCAGTACTTC
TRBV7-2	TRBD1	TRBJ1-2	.	CASSPPGTANYGYTF	TGTGCCAGCAGCCCACCAGGGACAGCCAACTATGGCTACACCTTC
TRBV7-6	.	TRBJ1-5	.	CASSLGVSQPQHF	TGTGCCAGCAGCTTAGGCGTGAGTCAGCCCCAGCATTTT
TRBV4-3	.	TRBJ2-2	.	CASSQGQGNTGELFF	TGCGCCAGCAGCCAAGGTCAGGGGAACACCGGGGAGCTGTTTTTT
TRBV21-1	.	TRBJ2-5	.	CASSKSTEETQYF	TGTGCCAGCAGCAAAAGCACAGAAGAGACCCAGTACTTC
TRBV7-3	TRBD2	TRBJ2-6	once	CASSLSRLAGTSGANVLTF	TGTGCCAGCAGCTTAAGCCGACTAGCGGGGACATCTGGGGCCAACGTCCTGACTTTC
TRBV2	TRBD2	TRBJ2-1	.	CASLLADPGGYNEQFF	TGTGCCAGTCTACTTGCCGACCCGGGAGGCTACAATGAGCAGTTCTTC
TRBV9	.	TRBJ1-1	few	CASSPLGDINTEAFF	TGTGCCAGCAGCCCCTTAGGTGACATCAACACTGAAGCTTTCTTT
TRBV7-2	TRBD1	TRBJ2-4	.	CASSYRTGEGTIQYF	TGTGCCAGCAGCTATCGGACAGGGGAGGGGACCATTCAGTACTTC
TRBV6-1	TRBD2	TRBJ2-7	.	CASSEGGEQYF	TGTGCCAGCAGTGAGGGGGGGGAGCAGTACTTC
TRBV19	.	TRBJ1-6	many	CAAGGAYNSPLHF	TGTGCCGCCGGCGGGGCGTATAATTCACCCCTCCACTTT
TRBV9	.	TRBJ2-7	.	CASSVDGGMGVYEQYF	TGTGCCAGCAGCGTAGATGGCGGGATGGGGGTCTACGAGCAGTACTTC
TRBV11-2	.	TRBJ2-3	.	CASSQLGRDTQYF	TGTGCCAGCAGCCAACTAGGGAGAGATACGCAGTATTTT
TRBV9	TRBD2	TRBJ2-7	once	CASSVGVSGRYEQYF	TGTGCCAGCAGCGTAGGGGTTAGCGGGAGATACGAGCAGTACTTC
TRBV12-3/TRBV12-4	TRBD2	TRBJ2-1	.	CASTPGTSEQFF	TGTGCCAGCACCCCCGGGACTAGCGAGCAGTTCTTC
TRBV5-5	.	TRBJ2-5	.	CASSRPQDPTSPQETQYF	TGTGCCAGCAGCCGACCGCAAGACCCGACTAGTCCCCAAGAGACCCAGTACTTC
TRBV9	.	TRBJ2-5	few	CASSVTSRETQYF	TGTGCCAGCAGCGTGACTAGTAGAGAGACCCAGTACTTC
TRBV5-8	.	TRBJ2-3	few	CASSLWELERADTQYF	TGTGCCAGCAGCTTGTGGGAGTTAGAAAGGGCAGATACGCAGTATTTT
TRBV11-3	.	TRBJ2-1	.	CASSLKGREQFF	TGTGCCAGCAGCTTAAAAGGGAGGGAGCAGTTCTTC